These T cell receptor beta chains were read from a single sample in a study of beta chain features in type 1 diabetes. TCRdb keeps only in-frame clones here, not all; method: immunoSEQ multiplex PCR. The table has some 660,000 clones, 11% to 15% seen once. What was sequenced was naive CD4+ T cells from blood. The receptors were sampled from a man between 18 and 29 years old with type 1 diabetes. The CDR3 runs from the conserved cysteine through the conserved F or W. The order of the fields is D gene, J gene, clone size, V gene, CDR3 DNA, CDR3 protein. The D gene is left open where the match is weak. A clone size is listed for some rows: how often the clone was seen (once, few, many), or a class if it is expanded.

d_gene: .
j_gene: TRBJ2-2
abundance: .
v_gene: TRBV7-9
CDR3nt: TGTGCCACGGGAGAGCAGGCAGTCAACACCGGGGAGCTGTTTTTT
CDR3aa: CATGEQAVNTGELFF

d_gene: .
j_gene: TRBJ2-5
abundance: few
v_gene: TRBV28
CDR3nt: TGTGCCAGCAGTTCTCTTGGAGGTCTGAATTCGGAGACCCAGTACTTC
CDR3aa: CASSSLGGLNSETQYF

d_gene: TRBD1
j_gene: TRBJ2-3
abundance: few
v_gene: TRBV29-1
CDR3nt: TGCAGCGCATCCAGGGGGCAGGTTTCAGATACGCAGTATTTT
CDR3aa: CSASRGQVSDTQYF

d_gene: TRBD1
j_gene: TRBJ2-7
abundance: .
v_gene: TRBV7-9
CDR3nt: TGTGCCAGCAGCTTAAGTCGGGACAGGATTGCCTACGAGCAGTACTTC
CDR3aa: CASSLSRDRIAYEQYF

d_gene: TRBD2
j_gene: TRBJ2-1
abundance: few
v_gene: TRBV5-1
CDR3nt: TGCGCCAGCAGCTCTTCTAGCGGGAGGGCCGGGCAGTTCTTC
CDR3aa: CASSSSSGRAGQFF

d_gene: TRBD1
j_gene: TRBJ1-5
abundance: .
v_gene: TRBV29-1
CDR3nt: TGCAGCGTGGGGACAGGGCCTAATCAGCCCCAGCATTTT
CDR3aa: CSVGTGPNQPQHF

d_gene: .
j_gene: TRBJ1-2
abundance: few
v_gene: TRBV29-1
CDR3nt: TGCAGCGTTGAGCGCGTCAGGGATAACTATGGCTACACCTTC
CDR3aa: CSVERVRDNYGYTF

d_gene: .
j_gene: TRBJ1-4
abundance: few
v_gene: TRBV7-2
CDR3nt: TGTGCCAGCAGCTACAGGGCCACTAATGAAAAACTGTTTTTT
CDR3aa: CASSYRATNEKLFF

d_gene: TRBD2
j_gene: TRBJ2-7
abundance: .
v_gene: TRBV5-1
CDR3nt: TGCGCCAGCAGCGCCACTAGCGGAACCTACGAGCAGTACTTC
CDR3aa: CASSATSGTYEQYF

d_gene: .
j_gene: TRBJ2-5
abundance: .
v_gene: TRBV30
CDR3nt: TGTGCCTGGAGTGCGAGGGGTCGGCAAGAGACCCAGTACTTC
CDR3aa: CAWSARGRQETQYF

d_gene: .
j_gene: TRBJ2-5
abundance: .
v_gene: TRBV5-1
CDR3nt: TGCGCCAGCAGCTTGGGGCAGACAAACACCCAAGAGACCCAGTACTTC
CDR3aa: CASSLGQTNTQETQYF

d_gene: .
j_gene: TRBJ2-1
abundance: few
v_gene: TRBV30
CDR3nt: TGTGCCTGGAGTGGCAGACTGGCCAATGAGCAGTTCTTC
CDR3aa: CAWSGRLANEQFF

d_gene: .
j_gene: TRBJ1-1
abundance: .
v_gene: TRBV7-2
CDR3nt: TGTGCCAGCAGCACACAGGGGAACACTGAAGCTTTCTTT
CDR3aa: CASSTQGNTEAFF

d_gene: .
j_gene: TRBJ2-5
abundance: few
v_gene: TRBV20-1
CDR3nt: TGCAGTGCTAGCGGGGAGACCCAGTACTTC
CDR3aa: CSASGETQYF

d_gene: TRBD1
j_gene: TRBJ2-2
abundance: .
v_gene: TRBV27
CDR3nt: TGTGCCAGCAGTCGACAGGGGATGGAGCTGTTTTTT
CDR3aa: CASSRQGMELFF

d_gene: .
j_gene: TRBJ1-2
abundance: .
v_gene: TRBV21-1
CDR3nt: TGTGCCAGCAGGAAGCCTGTCGGGACAGCGAACTATGGCTACACCTTC
CDR3aa: CASRKPVGTANYGYTF

d_gene: .
j_gene: TRBJ2-3
abundance: .
v_gene: TRBV6-6
CDR3nt: TGTGCCAGCAGTCCCATGGGCAGGTCAGAAGATACGCAGTATTTT
CDR3aa: CASSPMGRSEDTQYF

d_gene: .
j_gene: TRBJ1-6
abundance: few
v_gene: TRBV27
CDR3nt: TGTGCCAGCAGTTTATTTGTAGGTTCACCCCTCCACTTT
CDR3aa: CASSLFVGSPLHF

d_gene: TRBD1
j_gene: TRBJ1-5
abundance: few
v_gene: TRBV30
CDR3nt: TGTGCCTGGAGTTTCGACAGGGGACAGCCCCAGCATTTT
CDR3aa: CAWSFDRGQPQHF

d_gene: .
j_gene: TRBJ1-2
abundance: few
v_gene: TRBV18
CDR3nt: TGTGCCAGCCGGCCAGGGACCTCTAACTATGGCTACACCTTC
CDR3aa: CASRPGTSNYGYTF

d_gene: .
j_gene: TRBJ2-3
abundance: .
v_gene: TRBV7-3
CDR3nt: TGTGCCAGCAGCCCCCCCGGACAGTATGGAGATACGCAGTATTTT
CDR3aa: CASSPPGQYGDTQYF

d_gene: .
j_gene: TRBJ1-5
abundance: few
v_gene: TRBV5-6
CDR3nt: TGTGCCAGCAGCCTCAAAGGGGTCGGGAATCAGCCCCAGCATTTT
CDR3aa: CASSLKGVGNQPQHF

d_gene: .
j_gene: TRBJ2-3
abundance: .
v_gene: TRBV9
CDR3nt: TGTGCCAGCAGCGTAGCTGCCGGGTTGGAGCCAGATACGCAGTATTTT
CDR3aa: CASSVAAGLEPDTQYF

d_gene: .
j_gene: TRBJ1-1
abundance: few
v_gene: TRBV5-1
CDR3nt: TGCGCCAGCACCACGGGGATTGGGGACACTGAAGCTTTCTTT
CDR3aa: CASTTGIGDTEAFF

d_gene: TRBD1
j_gene: TRBJ2-7
abundance: few
v_gene: TRBV7-2
CDR3nt: TGTGCCAGCAGCTTGTGGGACAGGGGGGAGAACGAGCAGTACTTC
CDR3aa: CASSLWDRGENEQYF

d_gene: .
j_gene: TRBJ2-7
abundance: .
v_gene: TRBV7-9
CDR3nt: TGTGCCAGCAGCTTGTACACTGCCTACGAGCAGTACTTC
CDR3aa: CASSLYTAYEQYF

d_gene: .
j_gene: TRBJ1-4
abundance: .
v_gene: TRBV4-3
CDR3nt: TGCGCCAGCAGCCAAGACGGCGTGCCGGGGGCGGGTGAAAAACTGTTTTTT
CDR3aa: CASSQDGVPGAGEKLFF

d_gene: .
j_gene: TRBJ1-2
abundance: few
v_gene: TRBV7-9
CDR3nt: TGTGCCAGCAGCTTAGAAGGGACGGGAGGCTACACCTTC
CDR3aa: CASSLEGTGGYTF

d_gene: .
j_gene: TRBJ2-2
abundance: few
v_gene: TRBV6-6
CDR3nt: TGTGCCAGCAATCCACACTACACCGGGGAGCTGTTTTTT
CDR3aa: CASNPHYTGELFF